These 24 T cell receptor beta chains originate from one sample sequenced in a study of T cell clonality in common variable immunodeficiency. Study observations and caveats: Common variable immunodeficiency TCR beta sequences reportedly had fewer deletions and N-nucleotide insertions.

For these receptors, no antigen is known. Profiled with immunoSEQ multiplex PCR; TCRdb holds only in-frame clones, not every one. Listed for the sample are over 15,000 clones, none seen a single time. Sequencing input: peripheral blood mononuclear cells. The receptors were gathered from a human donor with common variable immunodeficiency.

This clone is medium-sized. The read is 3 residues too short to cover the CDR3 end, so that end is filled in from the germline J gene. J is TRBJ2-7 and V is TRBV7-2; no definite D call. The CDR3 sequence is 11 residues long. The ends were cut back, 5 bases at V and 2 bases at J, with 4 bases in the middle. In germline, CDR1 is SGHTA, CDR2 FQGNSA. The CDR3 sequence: CASSPAYEQYF. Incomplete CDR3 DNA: TGTGCCAGCAGCCCGGCCTACGAG.

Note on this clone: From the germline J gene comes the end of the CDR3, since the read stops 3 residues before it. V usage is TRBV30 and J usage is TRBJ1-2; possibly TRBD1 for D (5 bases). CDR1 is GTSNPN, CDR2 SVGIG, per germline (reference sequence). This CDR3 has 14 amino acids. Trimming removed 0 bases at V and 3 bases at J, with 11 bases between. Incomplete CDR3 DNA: TGTGCCTGGAGTGTACTCGGGGGGGACTATGGC. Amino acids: CAWSVLGGDYG. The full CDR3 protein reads CAWSVLGGDYGYTF.

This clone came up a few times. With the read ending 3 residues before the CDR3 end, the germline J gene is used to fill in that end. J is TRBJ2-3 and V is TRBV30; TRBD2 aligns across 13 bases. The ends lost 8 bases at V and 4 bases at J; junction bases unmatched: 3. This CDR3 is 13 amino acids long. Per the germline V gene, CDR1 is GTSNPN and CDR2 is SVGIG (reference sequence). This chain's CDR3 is CASTSGGADTQYF. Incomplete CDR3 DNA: TGTGCCAGCACTAGCGGGGGGGCAGATACG.

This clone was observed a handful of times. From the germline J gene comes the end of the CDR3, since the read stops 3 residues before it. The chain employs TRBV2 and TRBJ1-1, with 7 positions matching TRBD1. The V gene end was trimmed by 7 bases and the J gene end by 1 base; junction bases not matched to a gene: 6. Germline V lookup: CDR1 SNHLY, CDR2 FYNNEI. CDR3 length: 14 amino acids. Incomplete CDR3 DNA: TGTGCCAGCACCGAGTACAGGGGGAACACTGAA. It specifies CASTEYRGNTE. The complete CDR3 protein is CASTEYRGNTEAFF.

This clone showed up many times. CDR3 DNA, as far as it was read: TGTGCCAGCTCCCCTTTTCAGGGGAGTGCAACTAATGAAAAA. This gives the protein CASSPFQGSATNEK. The CDR3 reads in full as CASSPFQGSATNEKLFF. The chain combines TRBV18 with TRBJ1-4; maybe TRBD1 (6 bases). The read halts 3 residues ahead of the CDR3 end, with the missing end drawn from the germline J gene. The CDR3 is 17 residues long. CDR1 and CDR2 from the germline V gene are KGHSH and LQKENI. The V and J ends lost 6 bases and 0 bases respectively, with 17 bases between them.

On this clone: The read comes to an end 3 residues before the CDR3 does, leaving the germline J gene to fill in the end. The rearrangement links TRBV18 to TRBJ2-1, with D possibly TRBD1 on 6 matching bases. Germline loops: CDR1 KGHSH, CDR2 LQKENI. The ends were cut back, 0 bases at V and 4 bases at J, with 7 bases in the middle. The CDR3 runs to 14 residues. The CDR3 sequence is CASSPPGAYNEQFF. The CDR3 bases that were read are TGTGCCAGCTCACCACCGGGGGCTTACAATGAG. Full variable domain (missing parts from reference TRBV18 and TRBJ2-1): NAGVMQNPRHLVRRRGQEARLRCSPMKGHSHVYWYRQLPEEGLKFMVYLQKENIIDESGMPKERFSAEFPKEGPSILRIQQVVRGDSAAYFCASSPPGAYNEQFFGPGTRLTVL.

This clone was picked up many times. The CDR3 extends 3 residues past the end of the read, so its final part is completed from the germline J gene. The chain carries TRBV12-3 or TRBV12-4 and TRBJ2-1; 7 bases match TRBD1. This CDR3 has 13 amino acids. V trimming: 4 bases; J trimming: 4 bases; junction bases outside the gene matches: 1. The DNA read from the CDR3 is TGTGCCAGCAGTTGGACAGGATACAATGAG. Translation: CASSWTGYNE. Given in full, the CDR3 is CASSWTGYNEQFF.

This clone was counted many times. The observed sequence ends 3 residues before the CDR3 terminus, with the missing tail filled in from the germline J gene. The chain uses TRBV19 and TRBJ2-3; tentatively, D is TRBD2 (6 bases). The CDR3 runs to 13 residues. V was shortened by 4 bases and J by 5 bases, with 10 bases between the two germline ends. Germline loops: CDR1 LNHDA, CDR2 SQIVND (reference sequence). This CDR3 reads CASSRRDGDTQYF. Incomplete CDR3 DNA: TGTGCCAGTAGTAGGCGGGATGGAGATACG.

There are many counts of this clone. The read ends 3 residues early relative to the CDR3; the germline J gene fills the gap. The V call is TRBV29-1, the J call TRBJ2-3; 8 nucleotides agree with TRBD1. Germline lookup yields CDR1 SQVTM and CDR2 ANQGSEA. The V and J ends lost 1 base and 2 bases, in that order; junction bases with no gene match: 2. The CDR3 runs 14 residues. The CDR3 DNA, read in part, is TGCAGCGTTGAAGCGACAGGGGCCACAGATACG. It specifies CSVEATGATDT. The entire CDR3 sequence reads CSVEATGATDTQYF.

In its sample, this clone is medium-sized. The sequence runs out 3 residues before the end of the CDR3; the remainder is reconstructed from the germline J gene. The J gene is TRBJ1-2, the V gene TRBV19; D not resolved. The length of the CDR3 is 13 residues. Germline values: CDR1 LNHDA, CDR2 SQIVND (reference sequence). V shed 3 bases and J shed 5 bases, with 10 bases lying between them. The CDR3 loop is CASSMSFAYGYTF. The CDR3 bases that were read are TGTGCCAGTAGTATGTCTTTCGCGTATGGC.

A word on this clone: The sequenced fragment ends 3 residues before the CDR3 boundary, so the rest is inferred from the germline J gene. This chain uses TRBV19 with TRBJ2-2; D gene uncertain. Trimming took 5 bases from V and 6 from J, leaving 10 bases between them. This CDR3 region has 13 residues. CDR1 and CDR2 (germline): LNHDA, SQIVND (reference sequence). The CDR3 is CASSPPRAGELFF. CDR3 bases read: TGTGCCAGTAGTCCCCCCCGGGCCGGGGAG.

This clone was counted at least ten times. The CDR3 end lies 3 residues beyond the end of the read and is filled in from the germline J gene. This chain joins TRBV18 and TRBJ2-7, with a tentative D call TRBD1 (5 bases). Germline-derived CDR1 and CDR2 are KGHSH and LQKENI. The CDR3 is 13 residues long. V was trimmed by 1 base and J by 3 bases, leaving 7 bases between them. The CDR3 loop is CASSPRRDYEQYF. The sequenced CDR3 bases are TGTGCCAGCTCACCACGCAGGGACTACGAG.

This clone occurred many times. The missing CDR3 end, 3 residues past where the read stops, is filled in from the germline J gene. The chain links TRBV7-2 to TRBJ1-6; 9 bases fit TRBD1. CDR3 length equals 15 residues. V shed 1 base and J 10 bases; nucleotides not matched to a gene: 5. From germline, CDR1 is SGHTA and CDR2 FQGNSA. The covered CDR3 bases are TGTGCCAGCAGCTTAGGAGGACAGGGGAGATCACCC. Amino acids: CASSLGGQGRSP. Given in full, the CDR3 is CASSLGGQGRSPLHF.

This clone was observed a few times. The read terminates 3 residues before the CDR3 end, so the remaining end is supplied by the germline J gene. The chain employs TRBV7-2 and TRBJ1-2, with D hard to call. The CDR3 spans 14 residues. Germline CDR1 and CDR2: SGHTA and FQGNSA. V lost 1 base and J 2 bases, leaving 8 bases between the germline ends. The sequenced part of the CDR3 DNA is TGTGCCAGCAGCTTAGTAAACAGCAACTATGGC. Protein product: CASSLVNSNYG. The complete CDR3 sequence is CASSLVNSNYGYTF.

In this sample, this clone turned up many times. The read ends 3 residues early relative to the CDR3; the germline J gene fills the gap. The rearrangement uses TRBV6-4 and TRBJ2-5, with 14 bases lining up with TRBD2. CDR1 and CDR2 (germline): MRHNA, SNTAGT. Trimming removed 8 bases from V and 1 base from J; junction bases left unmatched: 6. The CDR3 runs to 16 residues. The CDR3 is CASLSTSGGAQETQYF. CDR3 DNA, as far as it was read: TGTGCCAGCTTGTCGACTAGCGGGGGGGCCCAAGAGACC.

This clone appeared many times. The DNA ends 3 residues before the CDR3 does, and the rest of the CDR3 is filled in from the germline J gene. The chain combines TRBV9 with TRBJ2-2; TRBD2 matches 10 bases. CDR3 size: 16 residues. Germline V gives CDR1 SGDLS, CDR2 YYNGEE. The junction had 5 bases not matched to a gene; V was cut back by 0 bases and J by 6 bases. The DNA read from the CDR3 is TGTGCCAGCAGCGTAGGCTCTAGCGGGAGATCCGGGGAG. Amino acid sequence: CASSVGSSGRSGE. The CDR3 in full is CASSVGSSGRSGELFF.

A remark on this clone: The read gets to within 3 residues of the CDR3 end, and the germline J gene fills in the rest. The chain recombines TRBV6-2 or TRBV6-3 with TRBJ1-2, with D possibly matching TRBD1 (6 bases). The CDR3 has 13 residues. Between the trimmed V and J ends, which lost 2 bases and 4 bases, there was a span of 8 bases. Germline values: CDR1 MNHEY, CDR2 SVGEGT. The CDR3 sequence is CASSYGRGYGYTF. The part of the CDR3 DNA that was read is TGTGCCAGCAGTTACGGCAGGGGCTATGGC.

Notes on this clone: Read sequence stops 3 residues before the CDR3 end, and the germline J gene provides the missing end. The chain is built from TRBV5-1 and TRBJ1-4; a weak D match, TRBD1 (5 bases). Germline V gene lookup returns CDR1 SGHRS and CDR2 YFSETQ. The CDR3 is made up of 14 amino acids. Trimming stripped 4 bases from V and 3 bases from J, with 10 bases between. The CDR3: CASSMGRANEKLFF. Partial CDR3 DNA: TGCGCCAGCAGCATGGGACGGGCTAATGAAAAA. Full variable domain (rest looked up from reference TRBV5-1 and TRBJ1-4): KAGVTQTPRYLIKTRGQQVTLSCSPISGHRSVSWYQQTPGQGLQFLFEYFSETQRNKGNFPGRFSGRQFSNSRSEMNVSTLELGDSALYLCASSMGRANEKLFFGSGTQLSVL.

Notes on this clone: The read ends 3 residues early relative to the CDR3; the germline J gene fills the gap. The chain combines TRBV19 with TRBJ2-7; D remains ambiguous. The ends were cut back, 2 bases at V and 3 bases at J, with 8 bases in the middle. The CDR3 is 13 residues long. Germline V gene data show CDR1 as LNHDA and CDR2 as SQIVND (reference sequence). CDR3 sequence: CASSIKGCYEQYF. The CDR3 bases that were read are TGTGCCAGTAGTATAAAAGGCTGCTACGAG.

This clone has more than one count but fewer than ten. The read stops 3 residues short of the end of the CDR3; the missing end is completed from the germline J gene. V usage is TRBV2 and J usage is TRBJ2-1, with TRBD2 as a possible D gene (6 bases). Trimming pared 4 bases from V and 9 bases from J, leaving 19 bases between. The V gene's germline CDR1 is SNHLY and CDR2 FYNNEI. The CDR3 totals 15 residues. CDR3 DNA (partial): TGTGCCAGCAGTGGATCCGGGACTGCCTCTACTGAG. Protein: CASSGSGTASTE. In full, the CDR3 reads CASSGSGTASTEQFF.

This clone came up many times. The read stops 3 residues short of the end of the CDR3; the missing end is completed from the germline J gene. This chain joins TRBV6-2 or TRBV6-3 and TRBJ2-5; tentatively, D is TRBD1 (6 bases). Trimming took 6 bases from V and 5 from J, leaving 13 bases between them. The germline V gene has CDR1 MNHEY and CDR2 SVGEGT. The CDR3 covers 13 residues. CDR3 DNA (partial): TGTGCCAGCAGCACAGGGTGGTCGGAGACC. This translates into CASSTGWSET. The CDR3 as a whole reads CASSTGWSETQYF.

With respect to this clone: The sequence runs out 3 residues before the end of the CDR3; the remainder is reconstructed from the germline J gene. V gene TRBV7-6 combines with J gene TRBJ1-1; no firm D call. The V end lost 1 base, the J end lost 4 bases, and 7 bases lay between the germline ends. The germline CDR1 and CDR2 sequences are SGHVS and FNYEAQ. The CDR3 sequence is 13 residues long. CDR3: CASSLGQATEAFF. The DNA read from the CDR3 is TGTGCCAGCAGCTTAGGGCAGGCCACTGAA.

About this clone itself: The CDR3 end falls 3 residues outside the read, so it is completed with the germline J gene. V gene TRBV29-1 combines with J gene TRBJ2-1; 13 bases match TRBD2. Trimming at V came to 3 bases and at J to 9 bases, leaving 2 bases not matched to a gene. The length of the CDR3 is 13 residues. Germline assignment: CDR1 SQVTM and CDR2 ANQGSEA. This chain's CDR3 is CSVETSGRSEQFF. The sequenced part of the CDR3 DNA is TGCAGCGTTGAGACTAGCGGGAGGTCTGAG.

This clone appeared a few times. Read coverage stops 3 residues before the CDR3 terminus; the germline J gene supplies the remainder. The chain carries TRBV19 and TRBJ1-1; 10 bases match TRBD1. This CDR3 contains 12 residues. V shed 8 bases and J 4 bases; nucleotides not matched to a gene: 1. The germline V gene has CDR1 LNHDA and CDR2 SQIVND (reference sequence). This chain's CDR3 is CASWTGGTEAFF. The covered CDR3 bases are TGTGCCAGTTGGACAGGGGGCACTGAA.